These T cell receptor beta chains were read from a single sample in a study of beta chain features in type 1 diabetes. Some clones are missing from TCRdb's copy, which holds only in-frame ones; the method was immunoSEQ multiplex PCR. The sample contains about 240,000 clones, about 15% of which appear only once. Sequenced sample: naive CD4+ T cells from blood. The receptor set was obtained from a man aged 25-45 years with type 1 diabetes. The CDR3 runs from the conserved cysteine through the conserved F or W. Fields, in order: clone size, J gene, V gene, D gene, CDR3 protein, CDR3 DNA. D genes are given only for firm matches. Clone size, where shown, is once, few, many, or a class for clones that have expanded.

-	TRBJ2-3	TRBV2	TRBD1	CATGQGVTDTQYF	TGTGCCACTGGACAGGGTGTCACAGATACGCAGTATTTT
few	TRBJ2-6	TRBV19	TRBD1	CASSNRGASGANVLTF	TGTGCCAGTAGCAACAGGGGAGCGTCTGGGGCCAACGTCCTGACTTTC
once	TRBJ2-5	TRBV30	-	CAWSVLLAIAETQYF	TGTGCCTGGAGTGTGTTGCTAGCTATAGCAGAGACCCAGTACTTC
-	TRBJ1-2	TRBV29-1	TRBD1	CSLRGDREKGGYTF	TGCTCCCTTCGGGGGGACAGGGAGAAAGGGGGCTACACCTTC
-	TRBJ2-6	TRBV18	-	CASSPAGGRAGANVLTF	TGTGCCAGCTCACCAGCCGGAGGAAGGGCTGGGGCCAACGTCCTGACTTTC
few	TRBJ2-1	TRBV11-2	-	CASSFGVLFNNEQFF	TGTGCCAGCAGCTTTGGTGTACTCTTTAATAATGAGCAGTTCTTC
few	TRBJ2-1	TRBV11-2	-	CASSPQFDNEQFF	TGTGCCAGCAGCCCCCAATTTGACAATGAGCAGTTCTTC
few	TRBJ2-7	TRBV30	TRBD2	CAWSRGGAVYEQYF	TGTGCCTGGAGCCGCGGGGGGGCTGTCTACGAGCAGTACTTC
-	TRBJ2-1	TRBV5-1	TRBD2	CASSLALAGGYEQFF	TGCGCCAGCAGCTTAGCTCTAGCGGGAGGCTATGAGCAGTTCTTC
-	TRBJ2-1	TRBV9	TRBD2	CASSVRGGASSYNEQFF	TGTGCCAGCAGCGTACGCGGGGGGGCGAGCTCCTACAATGAGCAGTTCTTC
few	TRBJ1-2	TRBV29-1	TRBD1	CSVGGTGDKGHGYTF	TGCAGCGTTGGTGGGACAGGGGATAAAGGTCATGGCTACACCTTC
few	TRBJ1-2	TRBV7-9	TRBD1	CASTYRTGANYGYTF	TGTGCCAGCACCTATCGGACAGGAGCTAACTATGGCTACACCTTC
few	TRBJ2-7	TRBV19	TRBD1	CASSPQDRDYEQYF	TGTGCCAGTAGTCCCCAGGACAGGGACTACGAGCAGTACTTC
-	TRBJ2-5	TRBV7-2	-	CASSLLAVYQETQYF	TGTGCCAGCAGCTTACTCGCGGTGTACCAAGAGACCCAGTACTTC
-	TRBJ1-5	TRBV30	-	CAWSMEGTQHF	TGTGCCTGGAGCATGGAGGGCACCCAGCATTTT
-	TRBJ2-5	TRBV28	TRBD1	CASRRDSRQETQYF	TGTGCCAGCAGAAGGGACAGCCGGCAAGAGACCCAGTACTTC
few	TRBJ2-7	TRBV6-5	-	CASKPSSYEQYF	TGTGCCAGCAAGCCTAGCTCCTACGAGCAGTACTTC
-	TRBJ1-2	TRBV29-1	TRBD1	CSVRQGANYGYTF	TGCAGCGTCCGACAGGGGGCTAACTATGGCTACACCTTC
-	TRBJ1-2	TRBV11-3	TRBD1	CASSLDGPDRAHGYTF	TGTGCCAGCAGCTTAGATGGACCCGACAGGGCCCATGGCTACACCTTC
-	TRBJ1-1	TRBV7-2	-	CASSLARGDTEAFF	TGTGCCAGCAGCTTAGCTCGGGGAGACACTGAAGCTTTCTTT
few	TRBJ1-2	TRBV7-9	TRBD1	CASSLGGQGASGYTF	TGTGCCAGCAGCTTAGGGGGACAGGGGGCGAGTGGCTACACCTTC
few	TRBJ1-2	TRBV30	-	CAWSVTASRGGYTF	TGTGCCTGGAGTGTAACCGCCAGCAGAGGTGGCTACACCTTC
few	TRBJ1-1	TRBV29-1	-	CSVEVTLEVNTEAFF	TGCAGCGTTGAGGTCACTCTAGAGGTGAACACTGAAGCTTTCTTT
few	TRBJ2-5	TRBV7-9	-	CASSPTPSRETQYF	TGTGCCAGCAGCCCGACCCCCTCGAGGGAGACCCAGTACTTC
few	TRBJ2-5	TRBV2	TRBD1	CASRGQGTETQYF	TGTGCCAGCCGGGGACAGGGGACAGAGACCCAGTACTTC
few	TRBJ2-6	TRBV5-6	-	CASSSTGSGANVLTF	TGTGCCAGCAGCTCCACAGGGTCTGGGGCCAACGTCCTGACTTTC
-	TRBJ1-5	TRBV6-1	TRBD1	CASSVGTGASNQPQHF	TGTGCCAGCAGTGTAGGGACAGGGGCTAGCAATCAGCCCCAGCATTTT
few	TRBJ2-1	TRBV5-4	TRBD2	CASSPGLDSEQFF	TGTGCCAGCAGCCCGGGACTAGACAGTGAGCAGTTCTTC
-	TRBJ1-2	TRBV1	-	CTSSQILEQGNYGYTF	TGCACCAGCAGCCAGATTCTGGAGCAGGGGAATTATGGCTACACCTTC
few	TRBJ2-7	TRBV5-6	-	CASSLSDEQYF	TGTGCCAGCAGCTTAAGCGACGAGCAGTACTTC
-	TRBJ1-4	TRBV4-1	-	CASSQDGGGSEKLFF	TGCGCCAGCAGCCAAGATGGGGGGGGTAGCGAAAAACTGTTTTTT
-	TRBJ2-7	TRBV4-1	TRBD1	CASSRPGTGIPPYEQYF	TGCGCCAGCAGCCGCCCCGGGACAGGTATCCCTCCCTACGAGCAGTACTTC
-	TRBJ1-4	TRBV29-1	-	CSVGHMDEKLFF	TGCAGCGTGGGCCATATGGATGAAAAACTGTTTTTT
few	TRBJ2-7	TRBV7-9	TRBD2	CASSPALAAYEQYF	TGTGCCAGCAGCCCCGCCCTAGCGGCCTACGAGCAGTACTTC
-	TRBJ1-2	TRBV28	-	CASSLAVNYGYTF	TGTGCCAGCAGTTTAGCAGTTAACTATGGCTACACCTTC
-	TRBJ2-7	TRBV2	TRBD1	CASSGDRGSYEQYF	TGTGCCAGCAGTGGAGACAGGGGGTCCTACGAGCAGTACTTC
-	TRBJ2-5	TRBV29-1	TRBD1	CSVGDREETQYF	TGCAGCGTTGGAGACAGGGAAGAGACCCAGTACTTC
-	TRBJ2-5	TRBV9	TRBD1	CASSVSDRVGETQYF	TGTGCCAGCAGCGTTTCAGACAGGGTGGGAGAGACCCAGTACTTC
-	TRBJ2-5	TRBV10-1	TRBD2	CASSEAGAETQYF	TGCGCCAGCAGTGAAGCGGGAGCCGAGACCCAGTACTTC
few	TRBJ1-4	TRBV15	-	CATSRDRGGEKLFF	TGTGCCACCAGCAGAGATAGGGGGGGTGAAAAACTGTTTTTT
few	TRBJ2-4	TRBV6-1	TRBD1	CAISGTGTAPEAKNIQYF	TGTGCCATCAGTGGTACCGGGACAGCTCCGGAGGCCAAAAACATTCAGTACTTC
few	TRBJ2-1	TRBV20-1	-	CSASNTSGEFF	TGCAGTGCCAGTAATACTAGTGGAGAGTTCTTC